This TCR beta chain is drawn from a study of shared clonotypes between healthy human individuals. Study details: Per donor, CD8 memory used one plate, CD8 naive used two, CD4 memory used three and CD4 naive used three.

Note on this clone: Its target is unknown.

Points from the study as a whole: In contrast to clonotypes shared by all four donors, non-shared clonotypes had lower generation probabilities.

CD4+ cells underwent separation, giving CD45RA+ naive and CD45RA-negative memory subsets. This CDR3 comprises 15 residues. Germline lookup yields CDR1 SGHAT and CDR2 FQNNGV. V was cut by 0 bases and J by 3 bases, with 9 bases left in between. Each replicate PCR on the sorted subsets used roughly 210 ng DNA (roughly 30,000 T cell genomes). TCRdb's table, derived via immunoSEQ multiplex PCR, lists solely in-frame clones and lacks some. The sample has millions of clones, roughly 93% seen once. The clonotype comes from a young man in good health. Some clones in this sample may be carry-over from other donors' samples. The genes are TRBV11-2 and TRBJ1-3; no clear D. Sequences were obtained from naive CD4+ T cells from PBMCs. Regarding subset: CD45RA+ positively selected. The CDR3 reads CASSLDPTGGNTIYF. The CDR3 nucleotides read TGTGCCAGCAGCTTAGATCCCACTGGTGGAAACACCATATATTTT.